This T cell receptor beta chain was sequenced during a study of blood T cell repertoires in COVID-19. Background on the study: Donors in the United States, Italy and Spain gave samples during acute or convalescent COVID-19. Nucleic acid was either cDNA or gDNA, and it came from T cells, B-cell-depleted T cells, or PBMCs.

Authors' processing steps: The assay estimated nucleated cells by amplifying reference gene primers. Profiling relied on immunoSEQ multiplex PCR, and the TCRdb table lists in-frame clones only, not all of them. For V, J and clone size, that table is used; D and trimming come from the DNA. The sample consists of 200,000 to 250,000 clones, 87% of them appearing once. Germline-derived CDR1 and CDR2 are SGHNT and YENEEA. Trimming left V 2 bases short and J 1 base short, with 8 bases between. The CDR3 covers 14 residues. The sequenced sample consisted of peripheral blood. V and J are TRBV11-3 and TRBJ1-1; a possible D gene is TRBD1 (5 bases). This receptor was identified in a young woman who had recovered from COVID-19. CDR3 loop: CASSLQGENTEAFF. The CDR3 DNA sequence: TGTGCCAGCAGCTTACAGGGCGAGAACACTGAAGCTTTCTTT.